These T cell receptor beta chains were read from a single sample in a study of CD8 T cells in ankylosing spondylitis. TCRdb re-called the 5' RACE reads through MiXCR, storing one row per CDR3 protein. The sample shows 150,000 or so distinct CDR3 sequences, approximately 32% of them seen only once. The sample was synovial fluid, either unsorted or a sorted T cell fraction (not recorded which). These TCRs come from a male donor with ankylosing spondylitis. Each CDR3 is given with its conserved first and last residue. The D gene is left open where the match is weak. Part of the rows lack a size; the others show once, few, many or a class for expanded clones.

>16|TRBV7-3|TRBD2|many|TRBJ2-3
CASSLLAGGQGSTQYF
TGTGCCAGCAGCTTACTAGCGGGAGGGCAAGGAAGTACGCAGTATTTT
>15|TRBV20-1|TRBD1|.|TRBJ1-1
CSARRSGTGTTEAFF
TGCAGTGCTAGACGTTCCGGGACAGGGACAACCGAAGCTTTCTTT
>12|TRBV29-1|.|many|TRBJ2-7
CSVEELGYEQYF
TGCAGCGTTGAAGAGCTGGGGTACGAGCAGTACTTC
>16|TRBV27|.|few|TRBJ1-2
CASSPLRGGHTYGYTF
TGTGCCAGCAGTCCTCTAAGGGGGGGACATACCTATGGCTACACCTTC
>11|TRBV7-2|.|few|TRBJ1-2
CASSTTGGYTF
TGTGCCAGCAGCACGACTGGTGGCTACACCTTC
>12|TRBV20-1|.|few|TRBJ2-7
CSARFRSYEQYF
TGCAGTGCTAGATTCCGATCCTACGAGCAGTACTTC
>14|TRBV6-1|.|.|TRBJ1-4
CASREQTTNEKLFF
TGTGCCAGCAGGGAACAGACAACTAATGAAAAACTGTTTTTT
>16|TRBV9|TRBD2|many|TRBJ2-3
CASSRGRGLTADTQYF
TGTGCCAGCAGCCGAGGGCGGGGGTTGACCGCAGATACGCAGTATTTT
>16|TRBV28|TRBD1|once|TRBJ2-3
CASSAQTGGSADTQYF
TGTGCCAGCAGTGCACAGACAGGGGGCTCTGCAGATACGCAGTATTTT
>17|TRBV6-1|TRBD1|.|TRBJ1-5
CASSEDPRTGFFQPQHF
TGTGCCAGCAGTGAAGACCCCCGGACAGGGTTCTTTCAGCCCCAGCATTTT
>16|TRBV5-1|TRBD1|few|TRBJ1-5
CASSLEGTGGNQPQHF
TGCGCCAGCAGCTTGGAAGGGACAGGGGGAAATCAGCCCCAGCATTTT
>14|TRBV18|.|.|TRBJ1-2
CASSTGRWDYGYTF
TGTGCCAGCTCAACAGGGAGGTGGGACTATGGCTACACCTTC
>12|TRBV29-1|.|few|TRBJ1-5
CSVRESNQPQHF
TGCAGCGTCCGGGAATCCAATCAGCCCCAGCATTTT
>14|TRBV6-2/TRBV6-3|TRBD2|.|TRBJ2-7
CASTGLAVSYEQYF
TGTGCCAGCACCGGACTAGCGGTATCCTACGAGCAGTACTTC
>16|TRBV2|TRBD2|many|TRBJ2-1
CASSVPSGVRLGEQFF
TGTGCCAGCAGTGTACCTAGCGGGGTACGGTTGGGGGAGCAGTTCTTC
>14|TRBV12-3/TRBV12-4|TRBD1|many|TRBJ1-6
CASRQGARNSPLHF
TGTGCCAGCAGACAGGGGGCCAGGAATTCACCCCTCCACTTT
>20|TRBV28|TRBD2|many|TRBJ2-7
CASSTVTGGGLAGLFGEQYF
TGTGCCAGCAGTACCGTGACAGGGGGAGGACTAGCGGGATTGTTCGGTGAGCAGTACTTC
>15|TRBV7-2|.|few|TRBJ1-3
CASSLQSRSGNTIYF
TGTGCCAGCAGCCTACAGAGCCGCTCTGGAAACACCATATATTTT
>17|TRBV4-2|TRBD2|once|TRBJ2-5
CASSQGAWGTSGETQYF
TGTGCCAGCAGCCAAGGGGCGTGGGGGACTAGCGGAGAGACCCAGTACTTC
>18|TRBV7-6|TRBD1|many|TRBJ1-1
CASRPGPGQGFMNTEAFF
TGTGCCAGCAGGCCAGGGCCGGGACAGGGGTTCATGAACACTGAAGCTTTCTTT
>15|TRBV5-1|TRBD2|once|TRBJ2-1
CASSSSGNPYNEQFF
TGCGCCAGCAGCTCTAGCGGGAATCCCTACAATGAGCAGTTCTTC
>13|TRBV2|.|.|TRBJ2-5
CASRGGPGETQYF
TGTGCCTCGCGGGGCGGGCCAGGGGAGACCCAGTACTTC